Sequencing of this TCR beta chain was carried out in a study of T-cell reconstitution after alpha-beta-depleted transplantation in children. Using unique molecular identifiers, the investigators prepared the TCRbeta library. MiXCR, run by TCRdb on the PCR reads, gives a single entry per CDR3 protein. The sample lists hundreds of thousands of distinct CDR3 sequences, approximately 13% occurring once. This clonotype came up a few times. The CDR3 has 14 amino acids. Deletions cut 4 bases from V and 2 bases from J, with 12 bases between. The V gene's germline CDR1 is SEHNR and CDR2 FQNEAQ (reference sequence).

The material was PBMCs, mostly from graft donor cells, obtained 360 days after TCRalphabeta/CD19-depleted stem cell transplant. The receptor comes from a male patient younger than 18 who had a stem cell transplant for acute myeloid leukemia, so the T cells may come from the graft donor. The chain uses TRBV7-9 and TRBJ2-7; tentatively, D is TRBD1 or TRBD2 (7 bases each). CDR3 DNA sequence: TGTGCCAGCAGCTCAGGGGGGGATCCCTACGAGCAGTACTTC. As protein: CASSSGGDPYEQYF.